The source of this T cell receptor beta chain is a study of cytomegalovirus exposure and HLA in healthy donors (dated by TCRdb to 2016 to 2017). For context, the study as a whole: An earlier analysis of approximately 590 of the donors reported 250 to 300 Gb of sequence data and 120 million or so unique TCR beta sequences from 150 million to 200 million T cells. Donor age, sex, ethnicity and CMV serostatus were compiled together with the repertoire data. Using immunosequencing, the study profiled T cell repertoires from about 610 subjects and related those repertoires to cytomegalovirus serostatus. About five DR-DQ haplotypes were treated as single units for association and clustering because of strong linkage in the cohort. Across approximately 400 genotyped donors of the cohort, an average of roughly 200,000 unique TCR beta nucleotide sequences per donor were sequenced, and 15% to 20% of those sequences were non-productive. A later genetic analysis used genome-wide SNP genotypes for about three fifths of the 666 donors, treating that subset as a discovery cohort. The study was designed to test whether signatures of past pathogen exposure could be identified by cataloging public T cell receptors. In a later analysis, previously published TCR beta repertoires from some 640 donors were re-analyzed and high-resolution HLA genotyping was added so that TCR occurrence patterns could be studied. An early release that covered about 600 HLA-typed donors contained approximately 300 gigabases of sequencing data and 80 million or so unique TCR sequences. HLA typing included class I and class II loci at four-digit resolution. High-throughput TCR immunosequencing, statistical association of individual TCRs with disease status, and machine learning were combined to predict cytomegalovirus infection status. Of the 300 to 400 genotyped donors, approximately 80% fell in the genetic ancestry cluster associated with self-reported Caucasian donors. The number of donors typed differed by locus, with about 629-630 for A, B, C, DRB1 and DQB1, roughly 520 for DQA1, about 610 for DPA1, and some 450 for DPB1. In an earlier analysis of 587 of the donors, high-throughput TCR beta sequencing was used to judge whether each TCR beta V gene segment behaved as functional or pseudogenic. Rather than drawing on any new phenotypic data, the later analysis identified candidate immune exposures from TCR beta sequences and the way those sequences occurred across donors. Every discovery cohort repertoire had been produced on one sequencing platform. In addition to the first cohort of around 670 subjects, a separate validation cohort of 120 different subjects was used.

The paper as a whole reports these results and caveats: Some IMGT-functional V segments, including TRBV6-2 and TRBV6-3, could not be told apart with the 87-base-pair reads, so those segments were excluded. In this cohort, only TCR beta chains were sequenced, and detectable features were limited by the absence of alpha or paired-chain data. According to the authors, the approach could potentially be generalized to other disease states and immunological phenotypes. Sequencing depth was assumed to be roughly uniform across donors in the presence/absence analyses, though that assumption may not hold. In vitro tests confirmed that a few of the cytomegalovirus-associated TCR beta chains recognize cytomegalovirus antigens. Compared with the roughly 720-donor mean, donors in an Asian-associated ancestry cluster had fewer N-insertions in productive TCRs, according to a later genetic analysis. HLA typing was unavailable for some donors at each locus, so association tests used only the typed subset. Most TCR sequences were seen in very few donors, while some public TCRs were found in many individuals. In a later analysis, the rate of TCR association differed among HLA loci, with DRB1 alleles having the most associated TCRs and HLA-C alleles having the fewest. CMV serostatus was the only immune exposure information available for the cohort. The classifier was reported to diagnose cytomegalovirus status with high specificity and sensitivity in both the original cohort and the validation cohort. In a later analysis, around 15,000 TCR beta sequences were associated with specific HLA alleles at a false discovery rate of 0.05. A later genetic analysis associated a missense DCLRE1C variant with V-gene and J-gene trimming of TCR beta chains, and an independent cohort replicated the association. A cluster of highly shared sequence variants was judged likely to be a technical artifact of the sequencing pipeline. A total of 150 or so TCR beta chains were listed by the study as associated with cytomegalovirus. When HLA alleles, especially DR and DQ, strongly co-occurred, TCR associations were difficult to assign to individual alleles. A later analysis found that most CMV-associated TCR beta chains appeared HLA-restricted, with HLA associations seemingly driven largely by CMV exposure. A later analysis reported that several top co-occurrence clusters appeared linked to parvovirus B19, influenza, CMV and Epstein-Barr virus. A further reported finding was that TCR beta sequences accurately predicted the HLA-A and HLA-B alleles for most subjects in the first cohort. Because counts were too low, roughly 16 rarely observed V segments, including chromosome 9 orphons, were excluded from the earlier analysis of 500 to 700 of the donors. Correlated functional status among segregating V segments might reflect linkage disequilibrium, but an unknown experimental factor could not be ruled out. In a later analysis, HLA-associated TCR beta chains showed more clonal expansion and lower generation probabilities than non-associated chains that were equally common. An earlier analysis of approximately 590 of the donors showed that most TCR beta V segments appeared in productive rearrangements either about 90% or about 30% of the time, which broadly matched IMGT annotations.

About this clone itself: Its binding antigen is unknown. No much larger clone is present one base from it, and per-base qualities are unavailable.

Library creation used the immunoSEQ multiplex PCR assay. A mixture of 60 forward primers for TCR Vbeta segments and 13 reverse primers for TCR Jbeta segments was used in the multiplex PCR. A multiplex PCR assay on genomic DNA amplified the CDR3 region of rearranged TCR beta genes. On the Illumina HiSeq System, the amplified TCR beta libraries were sequenced as 87-base-pair reads. The study's processing was this. Across the 666 repertoires, a later analysis counted 80 million or so unique TCR beta chains, roughly 11 million of which were shared by at least two donors. A nearest-neighbor algorithm error-corrected the raw reads and collapsed the reads into unique sequences, merging closely related sequences to remove PCR and sequencing errors. CDR3 sequences were aligned to IMGT reference sequences to assign V, D and J gene segments. Each retained sequence needed at least a six-nucleotide match to both a V gene segment and a J gene segment. A rearrangement was called productive if the CDR3 had no stop codons and remained in frame with V and J, and every other rearrangement was called non-productive. Following IMGT convention, CDR3 was defined as the stretch from the second conserved V-encoded cysteine up to the conserved J-encoded phenylalanine. In an earlier analysis of approximately 500 of the donors, sequences lacking an unambiguous match to a single V gene segment were excluded. An earlier analysis of 587 of the donors classified V segments as functional when productive rearrangements were above 56.7% and as segregating when the standard deviation between donors was above 5%. To diagnose cytomegalovirus status from the catalog of TCR beta chain sequences, a statistical classification framework was built. V and J gene assignment, in a later analysis, came from comparing TCR nucleotide sequences with IMGT/GENE-DB human TR gene sequences. In a later analysis, CDR3 sequences and most-parsimonious VDJ recombination scenarios were assigned using the TCRdist pipeline. In a later analysis, each TCR beta chain was defined by its CDR3 amino acid sequence together with its V-gene family, and reads lacking a unique V-gene family were excluded. To address suspected cross-contamination and a sequencing artifact, a later analysis removed a few hundred highly shared, low-generation-probability nucleotide sequences. In a later analysis, a clonal expansion index was calculated for each public chain from normalized within-repertoire ranks of inferred template counts. In a later analysis, generation probabilities were computed with a VDJ recombination model fitted to out-of-frame rearrangements, and the resulting probabilities were checked against IGoR. In a later analysis, TCR-TCR, TCR-HLA and TCR-CMV co-occurrence was scored with hypergeometric tests, and a repertoire-size bias correction was applied to TCR pairs. To estimate false discovery rates, a later analysis permuted the HLA or CMV assignments 20 times. A later analysis grouped co-occurring TCRs with DBSCAN, adding TCRdist sequence similarity when clustering within HLA-allele-positive subsets. Repertoires with fewer than 30,000 or more than 120,000 public chains were left out of co-occurrence clustering, as were a few repertoires with anomalous nucleotide sharing. Imported from immuneACCESS, the table was reduced by TCRdb to in-frame sequences with V and J called. These copies leave out some clones; in studies compared against another copy, an unresolved V gene accounts for under half, and the cause of the remainder is not known. That table gives V, J and clone size, and the DNA gave D and trimming. The sample yields about 76,000 clones; about 81% were counted once. Clones ranked in the top ten supply less than 9.5% of the sample.

The cohort was made up of roughly 670 healthy bone marrow donors. At the time of sampling, all cohort members were nominally healthy, though unrecorded immune exposures were likely present. The donor tested CMV seropositive and was one of the 289 seropositive cohort members. Every donor gave a peripheral blood sample, and the peripheral blood mononuclear cells from that sample were used for TCR beta sequencing. Genomic DNA extraction from the blood cell samples was performed with the Qiagen DNeasy Blood Extraction Kit. Unmatched junction bases come to 7, with V trimmed by 10 bases and J by 2 bases. The germline V gene specifies SGHRS as CDR1 and YFSETQ as CDR2. The CDR3 numbers 15 residues from cysteine through phenylalanine. Left in the record is the CDR3 DNA by itself, 45 bases read in frame from the first base.

Rearrangement joined TRBV5-1 to TRBJ2-3, and 13 junctional nucleotides match TRBD2. This receptor was identified in a woman aged 35 to 49 in good health and CMV-seropositive. The specimen was PBMCs. The sequence in DNA is TGCGCCGGGTCGACTAGCGGGGGGACCACAGATACGCAGTATTTT. Its amino acids are CAGSTSGGTTDTQYF.